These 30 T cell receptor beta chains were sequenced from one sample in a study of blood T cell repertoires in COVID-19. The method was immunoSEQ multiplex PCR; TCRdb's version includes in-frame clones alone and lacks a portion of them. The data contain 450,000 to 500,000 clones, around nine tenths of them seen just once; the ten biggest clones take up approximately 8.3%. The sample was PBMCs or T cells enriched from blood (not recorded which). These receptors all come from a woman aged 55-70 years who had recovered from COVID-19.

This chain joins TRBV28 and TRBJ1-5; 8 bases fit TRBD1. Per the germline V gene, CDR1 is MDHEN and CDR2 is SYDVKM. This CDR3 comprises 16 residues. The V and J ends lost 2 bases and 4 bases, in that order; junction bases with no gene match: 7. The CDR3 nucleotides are TGTGCCAGCAGTTTAGCGGGGACAGGTGATAATCAGCCCCAGCATTTT. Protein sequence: CASSLAGTGDNQPQHF.

CDR3 sequence: CASSPLEAGGNQPQHF. DNA for the CDR3: TGTGCCAGCTCACCATTAGAGGCCGGGGGCAATCAGCCCCAGCATTTT. The chain carries TRBV18 and TRBJ1-5; D remains ambiguous. V lost 2 bases and J 2 bases, leaving 13 bases between the germline ends. Germline CDR1 and CDR2: KGHSH and LQKENI. The CDR3 has 16 residues.

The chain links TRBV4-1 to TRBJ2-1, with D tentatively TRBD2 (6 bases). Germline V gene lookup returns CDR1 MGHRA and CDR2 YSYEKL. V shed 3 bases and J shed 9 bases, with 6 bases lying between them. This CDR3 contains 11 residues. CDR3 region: CASSQGGEQFF. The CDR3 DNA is TGCGCCAGCAGCCAGGGGGGTGAGCAGTTCTTC.

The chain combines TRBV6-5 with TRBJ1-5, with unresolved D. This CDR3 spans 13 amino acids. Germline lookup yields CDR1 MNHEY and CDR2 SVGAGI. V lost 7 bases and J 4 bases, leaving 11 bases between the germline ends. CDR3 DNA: TGTGCCAGCACCTTTGCCGGTAATCAGCCCCAGCATTTT. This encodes CASTFAGNQPQHF.

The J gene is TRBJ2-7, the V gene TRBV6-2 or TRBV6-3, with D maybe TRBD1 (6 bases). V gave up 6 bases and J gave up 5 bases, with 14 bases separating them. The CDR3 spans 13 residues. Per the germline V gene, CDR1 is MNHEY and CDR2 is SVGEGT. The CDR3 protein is CASSLTGIDEQYF. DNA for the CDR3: TGTGCCAGCAGCTTAACAGGGATAGACGAGCAGTACTTC.

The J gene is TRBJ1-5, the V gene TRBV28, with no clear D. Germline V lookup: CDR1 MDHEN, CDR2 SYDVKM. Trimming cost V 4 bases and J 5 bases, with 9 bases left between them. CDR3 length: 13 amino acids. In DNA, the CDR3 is TGTGCCAGCAGTTCCGAGGTGGATCAGCCCCAGCATTTT. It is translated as CASSSEVDQPQHF.

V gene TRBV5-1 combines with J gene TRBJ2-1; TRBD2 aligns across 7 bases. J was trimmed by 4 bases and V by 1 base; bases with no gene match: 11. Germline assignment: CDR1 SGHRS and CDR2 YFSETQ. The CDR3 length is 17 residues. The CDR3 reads CASSLSASGGSYNEQFF. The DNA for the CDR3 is TGCGCCAGCAGCTTGTCGGCTAGCGGCGGGTCTTACAATGAGCAGTTCTTC.

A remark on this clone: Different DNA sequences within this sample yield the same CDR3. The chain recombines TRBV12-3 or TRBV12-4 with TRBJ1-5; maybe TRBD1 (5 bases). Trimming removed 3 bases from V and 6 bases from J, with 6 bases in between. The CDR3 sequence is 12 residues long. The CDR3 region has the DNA TGTGCCAGCAGTTTCGGGGGTCAGCCCCAGCATTTT. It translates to CASSFGGQPQHF.

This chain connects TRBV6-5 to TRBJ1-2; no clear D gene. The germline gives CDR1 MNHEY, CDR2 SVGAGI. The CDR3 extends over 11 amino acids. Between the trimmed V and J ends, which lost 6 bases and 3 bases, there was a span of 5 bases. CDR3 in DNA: TGTGCCAGCAGAACATACTATGGCTACACCTTC. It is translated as CASRTYYGYTF.

CDR3 DNA sequence: TGCGCCAGCAGCGTCCCGGGACTAGCGGGGGGAAAGAACACCGGGGAGCTGTTTTTT. Its translation is CASSVPGLAGGKNTGELFF. The chain employs TRBV5-1 and TRBJ2-2; 15 bases map to TRBD2. J was trimmed by 1 base and V by 4 bases; bases with no gene match: 8. Germline CDR1 reads SGHRS; CDR2 reads YFSETQ. CDR3 length: 19 residues.

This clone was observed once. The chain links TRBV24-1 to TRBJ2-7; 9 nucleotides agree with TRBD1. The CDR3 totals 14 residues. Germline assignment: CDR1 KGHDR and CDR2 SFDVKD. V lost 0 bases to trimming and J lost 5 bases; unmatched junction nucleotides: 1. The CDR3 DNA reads TGTGCCACCAGTGATTTGGACAGGGGGGACGAGCAGTACGTC. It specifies CATSDLDRGDEQYV.

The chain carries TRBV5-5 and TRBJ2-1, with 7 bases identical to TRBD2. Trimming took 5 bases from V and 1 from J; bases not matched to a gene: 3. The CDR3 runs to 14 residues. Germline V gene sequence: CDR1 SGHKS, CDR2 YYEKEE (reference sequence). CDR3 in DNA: TGTGCCAGCAGTTTAGCGGGTTCCTACAATGAGCAGTTCTTC. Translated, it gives CASSLAGSYNEQFF.

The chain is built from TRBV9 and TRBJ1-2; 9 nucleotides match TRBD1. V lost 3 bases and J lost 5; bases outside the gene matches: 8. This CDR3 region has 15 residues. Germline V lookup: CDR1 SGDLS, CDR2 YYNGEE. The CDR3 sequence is CASSARDREAYGYTF. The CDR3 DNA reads TGTGCCAGCAGCGCCCGGGACAGGGAAGCATATGGCTACACCTTC.

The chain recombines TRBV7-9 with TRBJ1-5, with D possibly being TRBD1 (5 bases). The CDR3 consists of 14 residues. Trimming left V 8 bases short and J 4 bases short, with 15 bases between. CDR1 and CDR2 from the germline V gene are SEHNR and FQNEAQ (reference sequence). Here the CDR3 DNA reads TGTGCCAGCGGTGAGCAGGGCTATAATCAGCCCCAGCATTTT. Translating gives CASGEQGYNQPQHF.

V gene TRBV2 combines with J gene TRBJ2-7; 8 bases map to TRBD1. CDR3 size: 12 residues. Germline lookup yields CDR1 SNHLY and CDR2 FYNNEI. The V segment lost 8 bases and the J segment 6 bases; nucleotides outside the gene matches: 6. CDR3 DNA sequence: TGTGCCAGCGGATTTACAGGGGGCGAGCAGTACGTC. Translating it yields CASGFTGGEQYV.

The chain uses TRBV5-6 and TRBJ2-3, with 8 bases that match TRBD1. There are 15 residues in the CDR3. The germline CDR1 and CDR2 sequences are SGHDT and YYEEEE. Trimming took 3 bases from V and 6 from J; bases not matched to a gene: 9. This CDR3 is CASSYRDRPGDTQYF. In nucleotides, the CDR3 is TGTGCCAGCAGCTACCGGGACAGGCCAGGGGATACGCAGTATTTT. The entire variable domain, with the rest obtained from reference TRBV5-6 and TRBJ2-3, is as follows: DAGVTQSPTHLIKTRGQQVTLRCSPKSGHDTVSWYQQALGQGPQFIFQYYEEEERQRGNFPDRFSGHQFPNYSSELNVNALLLGDSALYLCASSYRDRPGDTQYFGPGTRLTVL.

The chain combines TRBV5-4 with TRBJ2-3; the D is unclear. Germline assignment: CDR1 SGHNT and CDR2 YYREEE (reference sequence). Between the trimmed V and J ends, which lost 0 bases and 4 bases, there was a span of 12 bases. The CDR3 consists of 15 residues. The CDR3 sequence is CASSLVQQSADTQYF. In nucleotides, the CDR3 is TGTGCCAGCAGCTTGGTTCAACAGTCCGCAGATACGCAGTATTTT.

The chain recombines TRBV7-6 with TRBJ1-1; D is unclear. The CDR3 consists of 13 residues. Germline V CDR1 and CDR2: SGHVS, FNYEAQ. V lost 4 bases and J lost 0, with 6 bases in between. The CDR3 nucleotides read TGTGCCAGCAGCTCCGGTATGAACACTGAAGCTTTCTTT. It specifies CASSSGMNTEAFF.

The CDR3 sequence is CASRMGLAGGQETQYF. CDR3 DNA: TGCGCCAGCAGAATGGGGCTAGCGGGGGGCCAAGAGACCCAGTACTTC. This chain joins TRBV5-1 and TRBJ2-5; 11 nucleotides line up with TRBD2. The CDR3 contains 16 residues. Losses at the gene ends were 5 bases for V and 1 base for J; bases not matched to a gene: 7. The germline CDR1 and CDR2 sequences are SGHRS and YFSETQ. The whole variable domain, remainder taken from reference TRBV5-1 and TRBJ2-5, is KAGVTQTPRYLIKTRGQQVTLSCSPISGHRSVSWYQQTPGQGLQFLFEYFSETQRNKGNFPGRFSGRQFSNSRSEMNVSTLELGDSALYLCASRMGLAGGQETQYFGPGTRLLVL.

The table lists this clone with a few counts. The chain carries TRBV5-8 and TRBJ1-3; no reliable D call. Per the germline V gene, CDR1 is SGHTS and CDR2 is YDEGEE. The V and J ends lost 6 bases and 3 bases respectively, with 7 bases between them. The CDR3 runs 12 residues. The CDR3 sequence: CASTPRGNTIYF. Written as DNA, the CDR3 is TGTGCCAGCACCCCTCGTGGAAACACCATATATTTT.

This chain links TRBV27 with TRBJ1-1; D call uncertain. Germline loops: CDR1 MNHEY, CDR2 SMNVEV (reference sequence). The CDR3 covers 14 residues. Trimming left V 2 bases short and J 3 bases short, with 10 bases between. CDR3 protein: CASSLDMTDTEAFF. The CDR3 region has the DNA TGTGCCAGCAGTTTAGACATGACCGACACTGAAGCTTTCTTT.

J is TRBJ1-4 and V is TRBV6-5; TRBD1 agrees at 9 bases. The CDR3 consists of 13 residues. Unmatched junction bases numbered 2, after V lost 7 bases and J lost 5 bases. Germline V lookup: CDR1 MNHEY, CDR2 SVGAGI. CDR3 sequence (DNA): TGTGCCAGCACCGGGACAGGGAATGAAAAACTGTTTTTT. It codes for CASTGTGNEKLFF.

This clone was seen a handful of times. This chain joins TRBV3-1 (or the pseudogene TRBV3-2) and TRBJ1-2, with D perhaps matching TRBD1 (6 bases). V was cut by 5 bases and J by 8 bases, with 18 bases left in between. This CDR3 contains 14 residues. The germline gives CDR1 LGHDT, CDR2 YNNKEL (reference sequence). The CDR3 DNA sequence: TGTGCCAGCAGCTTGACAGGCCCGGGCGGCGGCTACACCTTC. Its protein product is CASSLTGPGGGYTF.

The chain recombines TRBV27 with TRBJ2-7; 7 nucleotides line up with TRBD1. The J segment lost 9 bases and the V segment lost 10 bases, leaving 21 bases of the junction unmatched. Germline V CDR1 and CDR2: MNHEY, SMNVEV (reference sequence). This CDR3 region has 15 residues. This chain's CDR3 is CATSPGPGGSFGQYV. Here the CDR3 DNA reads TGTGCCACCAGCCCCGGGCCAGGGGGAAGCTTTGGGCAGTACGTC.

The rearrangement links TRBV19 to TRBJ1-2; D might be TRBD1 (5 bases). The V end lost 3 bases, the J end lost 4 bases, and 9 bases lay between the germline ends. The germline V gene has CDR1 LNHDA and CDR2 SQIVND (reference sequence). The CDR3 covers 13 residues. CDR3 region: CASSMGPLYGYTF. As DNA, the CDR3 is TGTGCCAGTAGTATGGGGCCACTCTATGGCTACACCTTC.

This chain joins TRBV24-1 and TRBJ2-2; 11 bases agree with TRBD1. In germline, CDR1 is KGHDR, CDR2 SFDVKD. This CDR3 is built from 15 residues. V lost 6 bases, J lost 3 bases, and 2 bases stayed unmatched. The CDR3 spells CATSRGQGDTGELFF. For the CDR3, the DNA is TGTGCCACCAGTAGGGGACAGGGGGACACCGGGGAGCTGTTTTTT.

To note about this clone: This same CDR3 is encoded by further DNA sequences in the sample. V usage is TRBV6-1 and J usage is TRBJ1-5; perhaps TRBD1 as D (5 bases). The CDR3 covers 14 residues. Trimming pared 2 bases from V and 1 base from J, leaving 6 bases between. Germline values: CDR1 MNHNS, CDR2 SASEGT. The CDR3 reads CASSERGSNQPQHF. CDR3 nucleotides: TGTGCCAGCAGTGAAAGGGGAAGCAATCAGCCCCAGCATTTT.

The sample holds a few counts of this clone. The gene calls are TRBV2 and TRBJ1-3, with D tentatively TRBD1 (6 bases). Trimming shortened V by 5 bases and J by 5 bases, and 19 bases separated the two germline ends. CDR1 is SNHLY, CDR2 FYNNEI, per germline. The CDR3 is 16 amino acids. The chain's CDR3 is CASSLPSTGGRNTIYF. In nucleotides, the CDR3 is TGTGCCAGCAGTCTTCCCTCGACAGGAGGCCGAAACACCATATATTTT.

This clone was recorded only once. CDR3 amino acids: CASSSQGNQPQHF. The CDR3 DNA reads as TGTGCCAGCAGTTCACAGGGGAATCAGCCCCAGCATTTT. The gene calls are TRBV2 and TRBJ1-5; 7 positions agree with TRBD1. The length of the CDR3 is 13 residues. Trimming at V came to 5 bases and at J to 4 bases, leaving 2 bases not matched to a gene. Germline assignment: CDR1 SNHLY and CDR2 FYNNEI.

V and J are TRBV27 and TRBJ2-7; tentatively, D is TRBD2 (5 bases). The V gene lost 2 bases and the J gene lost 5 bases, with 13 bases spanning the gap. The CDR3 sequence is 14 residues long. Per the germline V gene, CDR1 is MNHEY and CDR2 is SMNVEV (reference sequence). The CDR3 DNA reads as TGTGCCAGCAGTTTACGGGGTGCGTATGACGAGCAGTACGTC. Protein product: CASSLRGAYDEQYV.